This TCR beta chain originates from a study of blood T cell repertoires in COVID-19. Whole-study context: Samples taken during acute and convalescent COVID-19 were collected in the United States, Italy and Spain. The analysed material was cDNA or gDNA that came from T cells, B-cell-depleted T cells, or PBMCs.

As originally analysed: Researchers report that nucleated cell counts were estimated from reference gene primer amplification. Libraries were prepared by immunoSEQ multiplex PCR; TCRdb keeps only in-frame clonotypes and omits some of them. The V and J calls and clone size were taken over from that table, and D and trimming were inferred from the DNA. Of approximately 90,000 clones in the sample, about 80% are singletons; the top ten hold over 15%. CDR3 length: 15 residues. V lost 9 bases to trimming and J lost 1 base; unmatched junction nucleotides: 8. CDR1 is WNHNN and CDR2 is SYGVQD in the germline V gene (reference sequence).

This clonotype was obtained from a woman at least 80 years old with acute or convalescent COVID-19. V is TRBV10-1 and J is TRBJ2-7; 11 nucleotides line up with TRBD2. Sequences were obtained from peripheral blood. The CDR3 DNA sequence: TGCGCCAGATCTGGACTAGCGGGCTATTCCTACGAGCAGTACTTC. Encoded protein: CARSGLAGYSYEQYF.